The rows below give T cell receptor beta chains drawn from one sample of a study of cytomegalovirus exposure and HLA in healthy donors. Profiling relied on immunoSEQ multiplex PCR, and the TCRdb table lists in-frame clones only, not all of them. The data show roughly 96,000 clones, around 79% seen once. Material: PBMCs. The receptors shown here come from a woman in her 70s in good health and CMV-seropositive. Each CDR3 is given with its conserved first and last residue. The order of the fields is clone size, CDR3 length, D gene, V gene, J gene, CDR3 protein, CDR3 DNA. The D gene is left open where the match is weak. Clone size is not always given. Where it is, it says once, few, many or a class for expanded clones.

clone size: -
CDR3 length: 16
D gene: -
V gene: TRBV5-1
J gene: TRBJ1-6
CDR3 protein: CASSLDPQVGESPLHF
CDR3 DNA: TGCGCCAGCAGCTTGGACCCCCAGGTAGGGGAATCACCCCTCCACTTT

clone size: -
CDR3 length: 16
D gene: TRBD2
V gene: TRBV19
J gene: TRBJ2-1
CDR3 protein: CASKRSDAAGANEQFF
CDR3 DNA: TGTGCCAGTAAGAGGAGCGATGCAGCGGGGGCCAATGAGCAGTTCTTC

clone size: -
CDR3 length: 12
D gene: -
V gene: TRBV5-1
J gene: TRBJ2-5
CDR3 protein: CASSLWRETQYF
CDR3 DNA: TGCGCCAGCAGCTTGTGGCGGGAGACCCAGTACTTC

clone size: -
CDR3 length: 14
D gene: -
V gene: TRBV9
J gene: TRBJ2-1
CDR3 protein: CASSLTTAGDEQFF
CDR3 DNA: TGTGCCAGCAGCTTGACTACCGCCGGCGATGAGCAGTTCTTC

clone size: -
CDR3 length: 17
D gene: TRBD2
V gene: TRBV2
J gene: TRBJ2-7
CDR3 protein: CASSERLAGDSAYEQYF
CDR3 DNA: TGTGCCAGCAGTGAAAGGCTAGCGGGAGATTCAGCCTACGAGCAGTACTTC

clone size: few
CDR3 length: 18
D gene: TRBD1
V gene: TRBV4-3
J gene: TRBJ1-3
CDR3 protein: CASSRSSGTGGLGDTIYF
CDR3 DNA: TGCGCCAGCAGTCGAAGTTCCGGGACAGGGGGCCTGGGGGACACCATATATTTT

clone size: -
CDR3 length: 11
D gene: -
V gene: TRBV11-2
J gene: TRBJ2-1
CDR3 protein: CASSLEVEQFF
CDR3 DNA: TGTGCCAGCAGCTTAGAAGTAGAACAGTTCTTC

clone size: -
CDR3 length: 16
D gene: -
V gene: TRBV5-1
J gene: TRBJ1-1
CDR3 protein: CASSARAGVLNTEAFF
CDR3 DNA: TGCGCCAGCAGCGCGAGGGCAGGGGTTTTGAACACTGAAGCTTTCTTT

clone size: -
CDR3 length: 15
D gene: -
V gene: TRBV6-5
J gene: TRBJ2-7
CDR3 protein: CASSYRRDLTYEQYF
CDR3 DNA: TGTGCCAGCAGTTACCGCCGGGACTTAACCTACGAGCAGTACTTC

clone size: -
CDR3 length: 14
D gene: TRBD1
V gene: TRBV6-1
J gene: TRBJ2-7
CDR3 protein: CASRGTGGSYEQYF
CDR3 DNA: TGTGCCAGCAGGGGGACAGGGGGCTCCTACGAGCAGTACTTC

clone size: -
CDR3 length: 15
D gene: -
V gene: TRBV2
J gene: TRBJ2-2
CDR3 protein: CASSEWGPNTGELFF
CDR3 DNA: TGTGCCAGCAGTGAGTGGGGGCCGAACACCGGGGAGCTGTTTTTT

clone size: -
CDR3 length: 17
D gene: TRBD1
V gene: TRBV7-9
J gene: TRBJ2-7
CDR3 protein: CSSSFRQGARISYEQYF
CDR3 DNA: TGTTCCAGCAGCTTCCGTCAGGGGGCCAGGATCTCCTACGAGCAGTACTTC

clone size: -
CDR3 length: 12
D gene: -
V gene: TRBV6-5
J gene: TRBJ1-6
CDR3 protein: CASSYEGSPLHF
CDR3 DNA: TGTGCCAGCAGTTACGAGGGATCACCCCTCCACTTT

clone size: -
CDR3 length: 15
D gene: TRBD1
V gene: TRBV10-1
J gene: TRBJ2-3
CDR3 protein: CASTRGQESTDTQYF
CDR3 DNA: TGCGCCAGCACCCGAGGACAGGAAAGCACAGATACGCAGTATTTT

clone size: -
CDR3 length: 14
D gene: TRBD1
V gene: TRBV6-5
J gene: TRBJ2-7
CDR3 protein: CASSPWTGRHEQYF
CDR3 DNA: TGTGCCAGCAGCCCCTGGACAGGGAGGCACGAGCAGTACTTC

clone size: once
CDR3 length: 14
D gene: TRBD1
V gene: TRBV28
J gene: TRBJ1-2
CDR3 protein: CASTSGQFLYGYTF
CDR3 DNA: TGTGCCAGCACTTCGGGACAGTTCCTCTATGGCTACACCTTC

clone size: -
CDR3 length: 14
D gene: TRBD2
V gene: TRBV29-1
J gene: TRBJ2-7
CDR3 protein: CSVEDRGGRYEQYF
CDR3 DNA: TGCAGCGTTGAAGATCGGGGGGGGCGATACGAGCAGTACTTC

clone size: -
CDR3 length: 16
D gene: TRBD1
V gene: TRBV5-3
J gene: TRBJ2-2
CDR3 protein: CARSSPGTERVGELFF
CDR3 DNA: TGTGCCAGAAGCTCCCCAGGGACAGAACGAGTCGGGGAGCTGTTTTTT

clone size: -
CDR3 length: 15
D gene: -
V gene: TRBV5-1
J gene: TRBJ1-1
CDR3 protein: CASSLNGGLNTEAFF
CDR3 DNA: TGCGCCAGCAGCTTAAATGGGGGCTTGAACACTGAAGCTTTCTTT

clone size: -
CDR3 length: 15
D gene: TRBD1
V gene: TRBV19
J gene: TRBJ1-3
CDR3 protein: CASDPGQGTGNTIYF
CDR3 DNA: TGTGCCAGTGACCCGGGACAGGGGACTGGAAACACCATATATTTT

clone size: -
CDR3 length: 13
D gene: -
V gene: TRBV7-8
J gene: TRBJ2-1
CDR3 protein: CASSLGGNSEQFF
CDR3 DNA: TGTGCCAGCAGCTTAGGCGGGAATAGTGAGCAGTTCTTC

clone size: -
CDR3 length: 17
D gene: TRBD2
V gene: TRBV7-3
J gene: TRBJ2-1
CDR3 protein: CASSPGGSRKRGNEQFF
CDR3 DNA: TGTGCCAGCAGCCCCGGGGGGAGTAGGAAAAGAGGCAATGAGCAGTTCTTC

clone size: -
CDR3 length: 16
D gene: -
V gene: TRBV6-5
J gene: TRBJ1-3
CDR3 protein: CASSYGGSRPGNTIYF
CDR3 DNA: TGTGCCAGCAGTTACGGGGGCTCCCGCCCTGGAAACACCATATATTTT

clone size: few
CDR3 length: 12
D gene: -
V gene: TRBV2
J gene: TRBJ1-6
CDR3 protein: CASSDRNSPLHF
CDR3 DNA: TGTGCCAGCAGTGACAGAAATTCACCCCTCCACTTT

clone size: -
CDR3 length: 14
D gene: -
V gene: TRBV29-1
J gene: TRBJ2-2
CDR3 protein: CSAMTGSNTGELFF
CDR3 DNA: TGCAGCGCAATGACAGGTTCGAACACCGGGGAGCTGTTTTTT

clone size: once
CDR3 length: 16
D gene: TRBD1
V gene: TRBV7-2
J gene: TRBJ2-1
CDR3 protein: CASSPWTGRSYNEQFF
CDR3 DNA: TGTGCCAGCAGCCCGTGGACAGGCCGCTCCTACAATGAGCAGTTCTTC

clone size: -
CDR3 length: 13
D gene: -
V gene: TRBV28
J gene: TRBJ2-1
CDR3 protein: CASSSRLVNEQFF
CDR3 DNA: TGTGCCAGCAGTTCCAGACTAGTTAATGAGCAGTTCTTC

clone size: few
CDR3 length: 16
D gene: -
V gene: TRBV28
J gene: TRBJ2-6
CDR3 protein: CASTRGISSGANVLTF
CDR3 DNA: TGTGCCAGCACCAGGGGAATCTCCTCTGGGGCCAACGTCCTGACTTTC

clone size: -
CDR3 length: 15
D gene: TRBD2
V gene: TRBV5-4
J gene: TRBJ2-1
CDR3 protein: CASSLRTSGRAEQFF
CDR3 DNA: TGTGCCAGCAGCCTCCGGACTAGCGGGAGGGCTGAGCAGTTCTTC

clone size: -
CDR3 length: 18
D gene: TRBD1
V gene: TRBV11-3
J gene: TRBJ2-2
CDR3 protein: CASSPGGTGHRGTGELFF
CDR3 DNA: TGTGCCAGCAGCCCCGGCGGGACAGGGCACCGCGGGACCGGGGAGCTGTTTTTT

clone size: few
CDR3 length: 15
D gene: TRBD2
V gene: TRBV18
J gene: TRBJ2-1
CDR3 protein: CASSRGTSGHNEQFF
CDR3 DNA: TGTGCCAGCTCACGTGGGACTAGCGGACACAATGAGCAGTTCTTC

clone size: -
CDR3 length: 10
D gene: -
V gene: TRBV30
J gene: TRBJ2-1
CDR3 protein: CAQPRGPQFF
CDR3 DNA: TGTGCCCAACCCCGTGGGCCTCAGTTCTTC

clone size: -
CDR3 length: 16
D gene: -
V gene: TRBV7-9
J gene: TRBJ1-6
CDR3 protein: CSSIEGVLSYNSPLHF
CDR3 DNA: TGTTCCAGCATCGAAGGGGTTCTCTCCTATAATTCACCCCTCCACTTT

clone size: -
CDR3 length: 17
D gene: TRBD2
V gene: TRBV7-8
J gene: TRBJ2-5
CDR3 protein: CASSLGRGPPGGETQYF
CDR3 DNA: TGTGCCAGCAGCTTAGGCAGGGGTCCGCCGGGGGGGGAGACCCAGTACTTC

clone size: -
CDR3 length: 14
D gene: -
V gene: TRBV13
J gene: TRBJ2-1
CDR3 protein: CASSLGEPYNEQFF
CDR3 DNA: TGTGCCAGCAGCCTAGGAGAGCCCTACAATGAGCAGTTCTTC

clone size: once
CDR3 length: 15
D gene: TRBD1
V gene: TRBV25-1
J gene: TRBJ2-1
CDR3 protein: CASSRAGGYDNEQFF
CDR3 DNA: TGTGCCAGCAGTAGAGCAGGGGGCTACGACAATGAGCAGTTCTTC

clone size: -
CDR3 length: 12
D gene: -
V gene: TRBV7-2
J gene: TRBJ1-1
CDR3 protein: CASGGAFTEAFF
CDR3 DNA: TGTGCTTCGGGCGGGGCGTTCACTGAAGCTTTCTTT

clone size: -
CDR3 length: 14
D gene: TRBD2
V gene: TRBV11-1
J gene: TRBJ2-1
CDR3 protein: CASTGDYSYNEQFF
CDR3 DNA: TGTGCCAGCACCGGGGACTACTCCTACAATGAGCAGTTCTTC

clone size: -
CDR3 length: 20
D gene: TRBD2
V gene: TRBV2
J gene: TRBJ2-6
CDR3 protein: CASCTSGRTTPVSGANVLTF
CDR3 DNA: TGTGCCAGCTGTACTAGCGGGAGGACTACTCCCGTCTCTGGGGCCAACGTCCTGACTTTC

clone size: -
CDR3 length: 11
D gene: -
V gene: TRBV20-1
J gene: TRBJ2-3
CDR3 protein: CSASRSDTQYF
CDR3 DNA: TGCAGTGCTAGTCGGTCAGATACGCAGTATTTT